One and the same sample provided the 20 T cell receptor beta chains below, sequenced in a study of blood T cell repertoires in COVID-19. The repertoire was sequenced with immunoSEQ multiplex PCR; TCRdb's copy has only in-frame clones and lacks some. The sample yields about 280,000 clones, 83% seen once. Sequencing input: peripheral blood. These TCRs come from a woman aged 45 to 65 who had recovered from COVID-19.

CDR3 nucleotide sequence: TGTGCCAGCAGCGTACCAGCGGGAGCGGGCACAGATACGCAGTATTTT. This codes for CASSVPAGAGTDTQYF. This chain links TRBV5-4 with TRBJ2-3; TRBD2 matches at 8 bases. The J segment lost 1 base and the V segment lost 4 bases, leaving 8 bases of the junction unmatched. The CDR3 spans 16 residues. CDR1 and CDR2 from the germline V gene are SGHNT and YYREEE (reference sequence).

The chain uses TRBV11-1 and TRBJ2-3; weak D call: TRBD1 (5 bases). Trimming took 5 bases from V and 0 from J, leaving 12 bases between them. The CDR3 contains 15 residues. Germline CDR1 SGHAT, CDR2 FQDESV (reference sequence). The CDR3 is CASSPQGGSTDTQYF. CDR3 DNA: TGTGCCAGCAGCCCCCAGGGCGGCAGCACAGATACGCAGTATTTT.

The gene calls are TRBV28 and TRBJ1-3, with D maybe TRBD1 (5 bases). The CDR3 contains 13 residues. The germline gives CDR1 MDHEN, CDR2 SYDVKM. Trimming cost V 8 bases and J 0 bases, with 8 bases left between them. CDR3 nucleotide sequence: TGTGCCAGCCGGGGGGGCTCTGGAAACACCATATATTTT. Translated, it gives CASRGGSGNTIYF.

Only a few counts were recorded for this clone. This chain links TRBV7-9 with TRBJ2-1; D might be TRBD2 (6 bases). From germline, CDR1 is SEHNR and CDR2 FQNEAQ (reference sequence). CDR3 length: 14 residues. V gave up 5 bases and J gave up 8 bases, with 16 bases separating them. The CDR3 spells CASSPRLVGDEQFF. The CDR3 region has the DNA TGTGCCAGCAGCCCGAGACTAGTCGGGGATGAGCAGTTCTTC.

The sample holds one count of this clone. The rearrangement uses TRBV28 and TRBJ1-6; 8 nucleotides line up with TRBD1. The trim removed 10 bases at V and 10 bases at J, leaving 6 bases unmatched. The CDR3 totals 12 residues. Germline V CDR1 and CDR2: MDHEN, SYDVKM. In DNA, the CDR3 is TGTGCCACGGACAGGGTAAACTCACCCCTCCACTTT. Encoded protein: CATDRVNSPLHF.

This chain uses TRBV6-2 or TRBV6-3 with TRBJ2-7; 10 bases align to TRBD1. After removal of 4 bases from V and 0 bases from J, the junction contained 0 bases not matched to a gene. CDR1 is MNHEY, CDR2 SVGEGT, per germline. The CDR3 length is 14 residues. The chain's CDR3 is CASSWTGGSYEQYF. The DNA for the CDR3 is TGTGCCAGCAGTTGGACAGGGGGCTCCTACGAGCAGTACTTC.

This chain links TRBV19 with TRBJ2-1; D gene ambiguous. V shed 3 bases and J shed 0 bases, with 9 bases lying between them. The CDR3 extends over 15 amino acids. Per the germline V gene, CDR1 is LNHDA and CDR2 is SQIVND (reference sequence). The CDR3 reads CASSIGRSSYNEQFF. CDR3 DNA: TGTGCCAGTAGTATTGGCCGGAGCTCCTACAATGAGCAGTTCTTC.

The chain links TRBV19 to TRBJ1-1; D gene ambiguous. Deletions cut 7 bases from V and 3 bases from J, with 9 bases between. The CDR3 loop spans 12 amino acids. In germline, CDR1 is LNHDA, CDR2 SQIVND (reference sequence). CDR3 loop: CASTGEDTEAFF. In nucleotides, the CDR3 is TGTGCCAGTACCGGGGAGGACACTGAAGCTTTCTTT.

V gene TRBV5-4 combines with J gene TRBJ1-1; D is perhaps TRBD1 (5 bases). The V end was cut by 7 bases, the J end by 5 bases, with 21 bases between. Looked up from germline, CDR1 is SGHNT and CDR2 is YYREEE (reference sequence). This CDR3 is built from 15 residues. CDR3: CASVQRQGKLTEAFF. The DNA for the CDR3 is TGTGCCAGCGTTCAGCGCCAGGGAAAATTGACTGAAGCTTTCTTT.

This chain joins TRBV12-3 or TRBV12-4 and TRBJ2-7; maybe TRBD1 (6 bases). V was shortened by 7 bases and J by 3 bases, with 10 bases between the two germline ends. The CDR3 is 12 amino acids. In DNA form, the CDR3 reads TGTGCCAGCACCCTAGGGGGCTACGAGCAGTACTTC. Its translation: CASTLGGYEQYF.

The CDR3 region has the DNA TGTGCCAGCAGTGACAAATCCTACGAGCAGTACTTC. Its protein product is CASSDKSYEQYF. The chain is built from TRBV27 and TRBJ2-7; D is unclear. Germline assignment: CDR1 MNHEY and CDR2 SMNVEV (reference sequence). Trimming took off 5 bases at V and 1 base at J, with 6 bases between the two ends. CDR3 length: 12 amino acids.

In the case of this clone: One end of the junction is discordant with germline, which a read error may explain. This chain uses TRBV6-1 with TRBJ2-5; a possible D gene is TRBD2 (6 bases). CDR1 MNHNS and CDR2 SASEGT come from the germline V gene. This CDR3 is 12 amino acids long. The CDR3 loop is CASSEVGGAQDF. The CDR3 nucleotides are TGTGCCAGCAGTGAAGTAGGAGGGGCGCAGGACTTC.

This clone was seen only once. CDR3 protein: CASRAMGQMGNTIYF. Written as DNA, the CDR3 is TGTGCCAGCAGGGCTATGGGACAGATGGGGAACACCATATATTTT. The V and J genes are TRBV4-2 and TRBJ1-3, with 7 bases lining up with TRBD1. Germline V gene data show CDR1 as LGHNA and CDR2 as YNFKEQ. Trimming cost V 6 bases and J 7 bases; bases outside gene matches: 12. The CDR3 is made up of 15 amino acids.

The J gene is TRBJ2-7, the V gene TRBV5-6; no definite D call. The CDR3 runs 14 residues. Germline assignment: CDR1 SGHDT and CDR2 YYEEEE. V was cut by 5 bases and J by 0 bases, with 12 bases left in between. CDR3 DNA: TGTGCCAGCAGAAAAAGCGATGGCTCCTACGAGCAGTACTTC. It translates to CASRKSDGSYEQYF.

The chain joins TRBV19 to TRBJ1-4; D is uncertain. The CDR3 runs to 15 residues. Germline V gene sequence: CDR1 LNHDA, CDR2 SQIVND (reference sequence). V lost 7 bases, J lost 0 bases, and 12 bases lay in between. CDR3 residues: CASTHSITTNEKLFF. The CDR3 nucleotides are TGTGCCAGTACCCATTCTATCACAACTAATGAAAAACTGTTTTTT.

The sample holds a few counts of this clone. The chain links TRBV30 to TRBJ2-2; TRBD2 agrees at 10 bases. V shed 1 base, J shed 7 bases, and the junction held 6 bases outside the gene matches. CDR1 is GTSNPN and CDR2 is SVGIG in the germline V gene (reference sequence). This CDR3 has 15 amino acids. The CDR3: CAWSAASGGIGELFF. CDR3 bases: TGTGCCTGGAGTGCGGCTAGCGGGGGAATCGGGGAGCTGTTTTTT.

The V and J genes are TRBV7-3 and TRBJ2-3; TRBD1 might be the D (5 bases). This CDR3 has 13 residues. Trimming cost V 5 bases and J 2 bases, with 8 bases left between them. The germline gives CDR1 SGHTA, CDR2 FQGTGA. The CDR3 DNA follows: TGTGCCAGCAGCAAGACAGTCACAGATACGCAGTATTTT. This encodes CASSKTVTDTQYF.

The rearrangement uses TRBV28 and TRBJ1-1; D might be TRBD1 (5 bases). Trimming took off 5 bases at V and 3 bases at J, with 13 bases between the two ends. The CDR3 contains 14 residues. Germline loops: CDR1 MDHEN, CDR2 SYDVKM. Written as DNA, the CDR3 is TGTGCCAGCAGTCCAGGGAATTGGGACACTGAAGCTTTCTTT. It codes for CASSPGNWDTEAFF.

The rearrangement uses TRBV7-2 and TRBJ2-5, with 8 bases aligning to TRBD1. The CDR3 covers 16 residues. V shed 6 bases, J shed 6 bases, and the junction held 15 bases outside the gene matches. Germline V gene sequence: CDR1 SGHTA, CDR2 FQGNSA. This CDR3 is CASRADPAGGAQTQYF. The CDR3 bases are TGTGCCAGCAGGGCCGACCCCGCAGGGGGCGCTCAGACCCAGTACTTC.

In its sample, this clone was seen once. The V call is TRBV7-9, the J call TRBJ2-7; tentative D call: TRBD1 (6 bases). Germline V gene data show CDR1 as SEHNR and CDR2 as FQNEAQ (reference sequence). CDR3 length: 14 amino acids. V shed 5 bases and J shed 4 bases, with 15 bases lying between them. CDR3 DNA sequence: TGTGCCAGCAGCCCGGAGGTGAGGGGGTACGAGCAGTACTTC. As protein: CASSPEVRGYEQYF. Full variable domain (outside the CDR3, taken from reference TRBV7-9 and TRBJ2-7): DTGVSQNPRHKITKRGQNVTFRCDPISEHNRLYWYRQTLGQGPEFLTYFQNEAQLEKSRLLSDRFSAERPKGSFSTLEIQRTEQGDSAMYLCASSPEVRGYEQYFGPGTRLTVT.